This TCR beta chain came from a study of blood T cell repertoires in COVID-19. This table comes from immunoSEQ multiplex PCR, and its TCRdb copy is limited to in-frame clones, with some not included. The sample consists of hundreds of thousands of clones, around four fifths of them appearing once. This CDR3 is 19 amino acids long. The germline V and J ends were trimmed by 0 bases and 0 bases, with 17 bases remaining between them. CDR1 and CDR2 (germline): MGHRA, YSYEKL. The J gene is TRBJ2-2, the V gene TRBV4-1, with no clear D. The sequencing sample was made of peripheral blood. The TCR originated in a woman aged 50 to 60 with active or convalescent COVID-19. For the CDR3, the DNA is TGCGCCAGCAGCCAAGATCCTAGTTTGAACTACGCGAACACCGGGGAGCTGTTTTTT. Amino acid sequence: CASSQDPSLNYANTGELFF.